The 24 T cell receptor beta chains below all came from one sample that was sequenced in a study of blood T cell repertoires in COVID-19 (dated by TCRdb to 2019 to 2021). To prepare the library, the immunoSEQ multiplex PCR assay was applied. What TCRdb holds here is the immuneACCESS table cut down to in-frame rearrangements. Part of the clones is not present; checked against another copy, under half of the missing clones reflect an unresolved V gene, and the others are unexplained. For this sample the table gives more than 250,000 clones, of which 70% to 90% were detected only once. Together, the top ten hold more than 4.5% of the sample. Sequences were obtained from peripheral blood. The receptors originated from a man in his forties or fifties with active or convalescent COVID-19.

This clone was picked up one time. The rearrangement joins TRBV29-1 to TRBJ1-1; D is unclear. The ends were cut back, 3 bases at V and 1 base at J, with 6 bases in the middle. Germline values: CDR1 SQVTM, CDR2 ANQGSEA. The CDR3 runs to 12 residues. The CDR3 DNA is TGCAGCGTTGATCGGGGGAACACTGAAGCTTTCTTT. Its protein product is CSVDRGNTEAFF.

The J gene is TRBJ2-7, the V gene TRBV5-1; D is perhaps TRBD1 (6 bases). Germline V lookup: CDR1 SGHRS, CDR2 YFSETQ. V was pared by 7 bases and J by 2 bases, with 16 bases between. The CDR3 length is 14 residues. CDR3 loop: CASSMSDSTYEQYF. DNA for the CDR3: TGCGCCAGCTCAATGTCGGACAGCACCTACGAGCAGTACTTC.

This clone was recorded a few times. The J gene is TRBJ1-1, the V gene TRBV28; D is perhaps TRBD1 (5 bases). Deletions cut 5 bases from V and 2 bases from J, with 9 bases between. Germline CDR1 reads MDHEN; CDR2 reads SYDVKM. There are 13 residues in the CDR3. Written as DNA, the CDR3 is TGTGCCAGCAGTCTACAGGTAAACACTGAAGCTTTCTTT. Encoded protein: CASSLQVNTEAFF.

The V gene is TRBV3-1 (or the pseudogene TRBV3-2), the J gene TRBJ2-1, with D maybe TRBD1 (6 bases). V lost 3 bases and J 6 bases, leaving 12 bases between the germline ends. CDR1 is LGHDT, CDR2 YNNKEL, per germline (reference sequence). The CDR3 consists of 14 residues. The CDR3 protein is CASSQALQGNEQFF. The DNA of the CDR3 is TGTGCCAGCAGCCAGGCACTACAGGGCAATGAGCAGTTCTTC.

The chain joins TRBV19 to TRBJ1-2, with D hard to call. Trimming took 3 bases from V and 8 from J, leaving 13 bases between them. The CDR3 runs 13 residues. Germline CDR1 LNHDA, CDR2 SQIVND (reference sequence). The CDR3: CASSIVPERGYTF. DNA for the CDR3: TGTGCCAGTAGTATCGTCCCAGAACGCGGCTACACCTTC.

The chain joins TRBV7-8 to TRBJ2-1; D gene unclear. This CDR3 is 15 amino acids long. With 1 base removed from V and 4 bases from J, the gap between germline ends came to 11 bases. Germline CDR1 reads SGHVS; CDR2 reads FQNEAQ. CDR3 loop: CASSLDSFRYNEQFF. CDR3 nucleotide sequence: TGTGCCAGCAGCTTAGATAGCTTTAGGTACAATGAGCAGTTCTTC.

The rearrangement uses TRBV19 and TRBJ1-1; D may be TRBD1 (6 bases). Trimming took off 7 bases at V and 3 bases at J, with 12 bases between the two ends. The CDR3 loop spans 13 amino acids. Germline-derived CDR1 and CDR2 are LNHDA and SQIVND (reference sequence). CDR3 coding DNA: TGTGCCAGTAAGAAGGACAGCTACACTGAAGCTTTCTTT. It yields the protein CASKKDSYTEAFF.

CDR3 region: CAWSFSYGYTF. The CDR3 DNA is TGTGCCTGGAGTTTCTCCTATGGCTACACCTTC. The chain has TRBV30 and TRBJ1-2; D not certain. From germline, CDR1 is GTSNPN and CDR2 SVGIG (reference sequence). V dropped 2 bases and J dropped 4 bases, with 5 bases sitting between them. This CDR3 comprises 11 residues.

V gene TRBV5-6 combines with J gene TRBJ1-1; 7 bases match TRBD1. Germline V gene sequence: CDR1 SGHDT, CDR2 YYEEEE. With 3 bases clipped from V and 0 bases from J, the junction kept 2 bases outside the gene matches. The CDR3 spans 14 residues. The CDR3 DNA reads as TGTGCCAGCAGCTGGGGACAGATGAACACTGAAGCTTTCTTT. Translated, it gives CASSWGQMNTEAFF.

As to this clone: At one boundary the junction diverges from the germline segment, which might be a read error. The chain is built from TRBV18 and TRBJ1-1; D may be TRBD1 (5 bases). CDR1 and CDR2 (germline): KGHSH, LQKENI. The CDR3 totals 14 residues. The chain's CDR3 is CASSPWGRSPPDLF. The CDR3 DNA reads as TGTGCCAGCTCACCCTGGGGCAGGTCCCCCCCGGACCTTTTT.

This chain uses TRBV7-8 with TRBJ2-2; 7 bases are shared with TRBD1. The CDR3 covers 13 residues. CDR1 and CDR2 (germline): SGHVS, FQNEAQ. With 4 bases clipped from V and 7 bases from J, the junction kept 3 bases outside the gene matches. The CDR3 nucleotides read TGTGCCAGCAGCTCGGACAGGAACGGGGAGCTGTTTTTT. Translation: CASSSDRNGELFF.

V is TRBV19 and J is TRBJ1-2; D uncertain. This CDR3 contains 15 residues. Germline loops: CDR1 LNHDA, CDR2 SQIVND (reference sequence). Deletions cut 5 bases from V and 4 bases from J, with 17 bases between. CDR3 nucleotide sequence: TGTGCCAGTAGTTACGGCGGCAGTGCCCCCTATGGCTACACCTTC. Translated, it gives CASSYGGSAPYGYTF.

This clone has just a few counts. The chain carries TRBV19 and TRBJ2-1; 12 bases map to TRBD2. CDR3 length equals 17 residues. J gave up 3 bases and V 7 bases, and 10 bases lay outside the gene matches. Per the germline V gene, CDR1 is LNHDA and CDR2 is SQIVND (reference sequence). The CDR3, as DNA: TGTGCCAGTAACCCGACTAGCGGGAGTCGGAACTACAATGAGCAGTTCTTC. Translation: CASNPTSGSRNYNEQFF.

V is TRBV25-1 and J is TRBJ2-3, with 8 nucleotides matching TRBD1. Trimming at V came to 5 bases and at J to 3 bases, leaving 10 bases not matched to a gene. CDR1 and CDR2 (germline): MGHDK, SYGVNS. The CDR3 is made up of 16 amino acids. This CDR3 reads CASSLGTGDKTDTQYF. The CDR3 bases are TGTGCCAGCAGTCTTGGGACAGGTGATAAAACAGATACGCAGTATTTT.

The gene calls are TRBV18 and TRBJ2-7; D uncertain. This CDR3 comprises 13 residues. Per the germline V gene, CDR1 is KGHSH and CDR2 is LQKENI. The V end was cut by 2 bases, the J end by 5 bases, with 10 bases between. CDR3 protein: CASSPFNTHEQYF. CDR3 DNA sequence: TGTGCCAGCTCACCATTCAACACCCACGAGCAGTACTTC.

The rearrangement links TRBV9 to TRBJ2-3; 13 bases fit TRBD2. The CDR3 has 17 amino acids. Trimming at V came to 4 bases and at J to 4 bases, leaving 9 bases not matched to a gene. Germline lookup yields CDR1 SGDLS and CDR2 YYNGEE. This CDR3 is CASSPGLAGVGADTQYF. The CDR3, as DNA: TGTGCCAGCAGCCCCGGACTAGCGGGAGTCGGAGCAGATACGCAGTATTTT.

The rearrangement uses TRBV28 and TRBJ1-1, with TRBD1 matching 9 bases. The CDR3 loop spans 15 amino acids. The V gene's germline CDR1 is MDHEN and CDR2 SYDVKM. Trimming cost V 8 bases and J 11 bases; bases outside gene matches: 18. CDR3 protein: CASVGRISHRGQAFF. The CDR3 DNA reads as TGTGCCAGCGTTGGCCGTATAAGCCACAGGGGGCAGGCTTTCTTT. Combining the CDR3 with reference TRBV28 and TRBJ1-1 gives the whole variable domain DVKVTQSSRYLVKRTGEKVFLECVQDMDHENMFWYRQDPGLGLRLIYFSYDVKMKEKGDIPEGYSVSREKKERFSLILESASTNQTSMYLCASVGRISHRGQAFFGQGTRLTVV.

The rearrangement uses TRBV29-1 and TRBJ2-5; 11 bases are shared with TRBD2. V lost 0 bases, J lost 1 base, and 16 bases stayed unmatched. Germline V CDR1 and CDR2: SQVTM, ANQGSEA. The CDR3 contains 20 residues. CDR3 residues: CSVEDPSGLAEGRFQETQYF. The DNA of the CDR3 is TGCAGCGTTGAAGATCCCTCGGGACTAGCGGAGGGGAGGTTCCAAGAGACCCAGTACTTC.

This rearrangement joins TRBV6-2 or TRBV6-3 to TRBJ1-1; D perhaps matches TRBD1 (5 bases). Trimming took off 5 bases at V and 0 bases at J, with 16 bases between the two ends. Germline V gives CDR1 MNHEY, CDR2 SVGEGT. The length of the CDR3 is 16 residues. CDR3 in DNA: TGTGCCAGCAGTCACCGACAGACGATCATGAACACTGAAGCTTTCTTT. Protein product: CASSHRQTIMNTEAFF.

J is TRBJ2-7 and V is TRBV7-9, with D perhaps matching TRBD2 (7 bases). The V gene lost 0 bases and the J gene lost 12 bases, with 21 bases spanning the gap. Germline loops: CDR1 SEHNR, CDR2 FQNEAQ (reference sequence). This CDR3 region has 15 residues. CDR3 sequence (DNA): TGTGCCAGCAGCTTAGCGGGGGGGCAGATAGTACCCGTGTACTTC. It encodes CASSLAGGQIVPVYF.

Only one count was recorded for this clone. J is TRBJ1-1 and V is TRBV3-1 (or the pseudogene TRBV3-2); unclear D gene. Trimming left V 0 bases short and J 5 bases short, with 10 bases between. CDR1 and CDR2 from the germline V gene are LGHDT and YNNKEL (reference sequence). The CDR3 runs 14 residues. CDR3 nucleotide sequence: TGTGCCAGCAGCCAAGATCTAGCGGTGACTGAAGCTTTCTTT. Translating it yields CASSQDLAVTEAFF.

V usage is TRBV4-1 and J usage is TRBJ2-5, with TRBD1 matching 8 bases. With 2 bases clipped from V and 4 bases from J, the junction kept 6 bases outside the gene matches. This CDR3 contains 15 residues. CDR1 is MGHRA, CDR2 YSYEKL, per germline. The CDR3 bases are TGCGCCAGCAGCCAAACAGGGGGTCTGAGAGAGACCCAGTACTTC. Translated: CASSQTGGLRETQYF.

The chain uses TRBV19 and TRBJ2-3, with 10 bases matching TRBD1. Germline CDR1 is LNHDA and CDR2 is SQIVND (reference sequence). The J segment lost 7 bases and the V segment lost 3 bases, leaving 4 bases of the junction unmatched. This CDR3 comprises 14 residues. This CDR3 reads CASSIDRGQYTQYF. The CDR3 nucleotides are TGTGCCAGTAGTATCGACAGGGGGCAATATACGCAGTATTTT.

The genes are TRBV4-2 and TRBJ1-2; 9 bases line up with TRBD1. Germline CDR1 and CDR2: LGHNA and YNFKEQ. V shed 3 bases, J shed 1 base, and the junction held 3 bases outside the gene matches. This CDR3 is 15 amino acids long. The CDR3 loop is CASSQTGGGNYGYTF. The CDR3 bases are TGTGCCAGCAGCCAGACAGGGGGTGGTAACTATGGCTACACCTTC.